This T cell receptor beta chain was documented in a study of identical twins. Only a few counts were recorded for this clonotype. V was clipped by 1 base and J by 1 base, with 15 bases between them. In germline, CDR1 is SGHDN, CDR2 FVKESK. This CDR3 has 17 amino acids. MiXCR, run by TCRdb on the 5' RACE reads, gives a single entry per CDR3 protein. The table has 400,000 to 550,000 distinct CDR3 sequences, approximately 24% seen once. The sample also formed part of further work on T cells expressing NK-cell markers.

Material: CD4+ T cells sorted from blood. This receptor was identified in a woman aged 18-29 years in good health. The chain carries TRBV14 and TRBJ2-3; D possibly corresponds to TRBD2 (6 bases). The DNA for the CDR3 is TGTGCCAGCAGCCAAGGATGGGGAGGTCCACGCACAGATACGCAGTATTTT. Protein sequence: CASSQGWGGPRTDTQYF.